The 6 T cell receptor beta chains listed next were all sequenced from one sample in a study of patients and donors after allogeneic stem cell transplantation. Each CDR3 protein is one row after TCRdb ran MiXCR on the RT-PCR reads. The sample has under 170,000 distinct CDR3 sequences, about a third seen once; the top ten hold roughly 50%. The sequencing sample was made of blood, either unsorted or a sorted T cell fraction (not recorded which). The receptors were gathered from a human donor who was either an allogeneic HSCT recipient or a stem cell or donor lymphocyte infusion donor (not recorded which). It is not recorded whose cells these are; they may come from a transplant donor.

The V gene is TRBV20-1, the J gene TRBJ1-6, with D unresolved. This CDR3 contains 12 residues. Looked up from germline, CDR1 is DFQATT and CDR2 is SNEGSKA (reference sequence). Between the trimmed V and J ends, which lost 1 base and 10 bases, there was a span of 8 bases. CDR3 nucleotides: TGCAGTGCTAGAGGACCACTATCACCCCTCCACTTT. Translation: CSARGPLSPLHF.

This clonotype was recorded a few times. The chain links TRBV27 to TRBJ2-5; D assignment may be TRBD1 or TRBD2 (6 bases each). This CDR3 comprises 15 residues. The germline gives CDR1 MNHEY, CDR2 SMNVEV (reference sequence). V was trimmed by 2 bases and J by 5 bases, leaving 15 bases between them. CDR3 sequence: CASSLMEGGGETQYF. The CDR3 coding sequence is TGTGCCAGCAGTTTAATGGAGGGGGGCGGTGAGACCCAGTACTTC.

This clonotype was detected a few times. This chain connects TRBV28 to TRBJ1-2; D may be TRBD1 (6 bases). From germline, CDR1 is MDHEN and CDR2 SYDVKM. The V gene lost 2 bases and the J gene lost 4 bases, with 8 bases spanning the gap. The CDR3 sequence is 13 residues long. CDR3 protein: CASSLDRIYGYTF. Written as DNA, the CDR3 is TGTGCCAGCAGTTTAGACAGGATCTATGGCTACACCTTC.

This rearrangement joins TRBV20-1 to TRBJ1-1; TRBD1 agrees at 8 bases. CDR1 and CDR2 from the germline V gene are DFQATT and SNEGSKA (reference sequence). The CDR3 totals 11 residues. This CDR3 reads CSSRTGWEAFF. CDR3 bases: TGCAGCTCAAGGACAGGGTGGGAAGCTTTCTTT.

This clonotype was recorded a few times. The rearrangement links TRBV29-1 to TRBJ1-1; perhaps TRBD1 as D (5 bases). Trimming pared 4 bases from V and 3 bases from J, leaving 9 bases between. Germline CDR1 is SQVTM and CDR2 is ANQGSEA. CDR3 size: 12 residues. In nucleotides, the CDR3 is TGCAGCGTTGCAGGGTGGGACACTGAAGCTTTCTTT. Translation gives CSVAGWDTEAFF.

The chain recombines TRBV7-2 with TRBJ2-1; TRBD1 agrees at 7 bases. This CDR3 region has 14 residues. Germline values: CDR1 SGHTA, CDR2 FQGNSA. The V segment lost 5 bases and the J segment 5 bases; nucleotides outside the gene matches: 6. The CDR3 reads CASSPRTGNNEQFF. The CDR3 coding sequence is TGTGCCAGCAGCCCTCGGACAGGAAACAATGAGCAGTTCTTC.